This T cell receptor beta chain was found in a study of control samples from healthy donors and cancer patients. Trimming at V came to 7 bases and at J to 5 bases, leaving 13 bases not matched to a gene. Germline CDR1 reads SGHVS; CDR2 reads FQNEAQ. This CDR3 contains 15 residues. Here immunoSEQ multiplex PCR was the method, and the copy in TCRdb shows in-frame clones only, minus some. The sample carries around 170,000 clones, approximately 90% recorded once. The sequence was collected from a woman between 25 and 40 years old in good health. This chain uses TRBV7-8 with TRBJ2-7; TRBD2 aligns across 8 bases. The sample consisted of blood. DNA of the CDR3: TGTGCCAGCACCCCGGTAGCGGGAAGGCCCCACGAGCAGTACTTC. Translating it yields CASTPVAGRPHEQYF.